These 4 T cell receptor beta chains were sequenced from one sample in a study of shared clonotypes between healthy human individuals. Positively selected for CCR7, the CD45RO-negative cells used as naive CD8 cells excluded terminally differentiated effector memory CD45RA+ cells. Measured with immunoSEQ multiplex PCR; TCRdb has only the in-frame clones, and not every one. The repertoire holds about 680,000 clones, with around 90% as singletons. Input material: naive CD8+ T cells sorted from blood. All receptors come from a man younger than 40 in good health.

The V call is TRBV21-1, the J call TRBJ1-2; the table's D gene call, TRBD1, was not cross checked with the DNA. TRBV21-1 is assigned pseudogene status. The CDR3 covers 14 residues. CDR3 protein: CASSERQGHHGYTF. The CDR3 nucleotides are TGTGCCAGCAGCGAACGACAGGGGCATCATGGCTACACCTTC.

The CDR3 sequence is CASSPSWDRGLGYTF. The CDR3 region has the DNA TGTGCCAGCAGTCCTAGTTGGGACAGGGGGCTTGGCTACACCTTC. V is TRBV27 and J is TRBJ1-2; 12 positions match TRBD1. The CDR3 covers 15 residues. Trimming took 5 bases from V and 7 from J; bases not matched to a gene: 8. The germline V gene has CDR1 MNHEY and CDR2 SMNVEV (reference sequence).

The chain uses TRBV30 and TRBJ2-3; D tentatively reads TRBD1 or TRBD2 (6 bases each). The CDR3 spans 16 residues. Per the germline V gene, CDR1 is GTSNPN and CDR2 is SVGIG (reference sequence). Trimming removed 3 bases from V and 4 bases from J, with 20 bases in between. As DNA, the CDR3 is TGTGCCTGGAGAACCGTCGGGGGCACCGCCGCAGATACGCAGTATTTT. It specifies CAWRTVGGTAADTQYF.

The J gene is TRBJ2-7, the V gene TRBV10-3; 11 bases map to TRBD1. V shed 3 bases, J shed 3 bases, and the junction held 4 bases outside the gene matches. This CDR3 is built from 15 residues. Per the germline V gene, CDR1 is ENHRY and CDR2 is SYGVKD. The CDR3 DNA reads TGTGCCATCAGTGAACCCGGGACAGGGGGCTACGAGCAGTACTTC. This encodes CAISEPGTGGYEQYF.